The 11 T cell receptor beta chains listed next were all sequenced from one sample in a study of blood T cell repertoires in COVID-19. The repertoire was sequenced with immunoSEQ multiplex PCR; TCRdb's copy has only in-frame clones and lacks some. The data hold about 120,000 clones, with roughly 85% observed a single time. Sequencing was performed on peripheral blood. The source of these receptors is an elderly man with acute or convalescent COVID-19.

V usage is TRBV7-9 and J usage is TRBJ1-2; no definite D call. Germline-derived CDR1 and CDR2 are SEHNR and FQNEAQ (reference sequence). With 5 bases removed from V and 1 base from J, the gap between germline ends came to 8 bases. There are 13 residues in the CDR3. CDR3 in amino acids: CASSPTDNYGYTF. In nucleotides, the CDR3 is TGTGCCAGCAGCCCCACAGATAACTATGGCTACACCTTC. Full variable domain (missing parts from reference TRBV7-9 and TRBJ1-2): DTGVSQNPRHKITKRGQNVTFRCDPISEHNRLYWYRQTLGQGPEFLTYFQNEAQLEKSRLLSDRFSAERPKGSFSTLEIQRTEQGDSAMYLCASSPTDNYGYTFGSGTRLTVV.

The chain carries TRBV7-6 and TRBJ1-1; possibly TRBD1 for D (5 bases). The CDR3 has 15 residues. Trimming removed 0 bases from V and 4 bases from J, with 12 bases in between. Germline V lookup: CDR1 SGHVS, CDR2 FNYEAQ. CDR3 in amino acids: CASSLAGGLITEAFF. The CDR3 region has the DNA TGTGCCAGCAGCTTAGCGGGGGGGTTGATCACTGAAGCTTTCTTT. Using reference TRBV7-6 and TRBJ1-1 for the parts outside the CDR3, the full variable domain is GAGVSQSPRYKVTKRGQDVALRCDPISGHVSLYWYRQALGQGPEFLTYFNYEAQQDKSGLPNDRFSAERPEGSISTLTIQRTEQRDSAMYRCASSLAGGLITEAFFGQGTRLTVV.

The gene calls are TRBV30 and TRBJ2-3; D is undetermined. Between the trimmed V and J ends, which lost 0 bases and 5 bases, there was a span of 3 bases. The length of the CDR3 is 11 residues. CDR1 GTSNPN and CDR2 SVGIG come from the germline V gene (reference sequence). The CDR3 reads CAWSVQDTQYF. The CDR3 DNA reads TGTGCCTGGAGTGTCCAAGATACGCAGTATTTT.

The chain combines TRBV30 with TRBJ1-6; 8 bases fit TRBD1. With V trimmed by 3 bases and J by 7 bases, 5 bases remained unmatched. The CDR3 is 14 residues long. CDR1 GTSNPN and CDR2 SVGIG come from the germline V gene (reference sequence). Here the CDR3 reads CAWSQGARNSPLHF. The CDR3 nucleotides read TGTGCCTGGAGCCAGGGGGCCCGGAATTCACCCCTCCACTTT.

This clone was found once. The chain couples TRBV19 to TRBJ1-1; 8 bases are shared with TRBD1. CDR3 length equals 14 residues. V dropped 5 bases and J dropped 11; count of bases not matched to a gene: 13. Per germline, CDR1 LNHDA and CDR2 SQIVND (reference sequence). CDR3 amino acids: CASSPAVQGAEAFF. Here the CDR3 DNA reads TGTGCCAGTAGTCCTGCGGTCCAGGGGGCGGAGGCTTTCTTT.

V is TRBV4-1 and J is TRBJ2-3, with D perhaps TRBD1 (6 bases). Germline values: CDR1 MGHRA, CDR2 YSYEKL. V lost 5 bases to trimming and J lost 2 bases, with 17 bases between them. This CDR3 has 16 amino acids. Here the CDR3 DNA reads TGCGCCAGCAGCATGACGACAGGTATAGACACAGATACGCAGTATTTT. It yields the protein CASSMTTGIDTDTQYF.

The chain couples TRBV5-1 to TRBJ2-5; D may be TRBD1 (6 bases). With 2 bases removed from V and 0 bases from J, the gap between germline ends came to 11 bases. Germline V CDR1 and CDR2: SGHRS, YFSETQ. This CDR3 contains 15 residues. The CDR3 DNA reads TGCGCCAGCAGCTTACAGGGATCCAACCAAGAGACCCAGTACTTC. Translation gives CASSLQGSNQETQYF.

The chain carries TRBV5-4 and TRBJ1-2; D gene uncertain. In germline, CDR1 is SGHNT, CDR2 YYREEE (reference sequence). Deletions cut 4 bases from V and 4 bases from J, with 11 bases between. The CDR3 has 13 residues. CDR3 nucleotides: TGTGCCAGCAGCGTAGACAAAGTCTATGGCTACACCTTC. This translates into CASSVDKVYGYTF.

The rearrangement links TRBV19 to TRBJ1-2, with D possibly TRBD1 on 5 matching bases. Germline V lookup: CDR1 LNHDA, CDR2 SQIVND (reference sequence). V shed 0 bases and J shed 4 bases, with 12 bases lying between them. The CDR3 runs 15 residues. The CDR3 is CASSIDLRQSYGYTF. As DNA, the CDR3 is TGTGCCAGTAGTATAGACCTAAGACAGTCCTATGGCTACACCTTC. The complete variable domain, with remaining parts taken from reference TRBV19 and TRBJ1-2, reads DGGITQSPKYLFRKEGQNVTLSCEQNLNHDAMYWYRQDPGQGLRLIYYSQIVNDFQKGDIAEGYSVSREKKESFPLTVTSAQKNPTAFYLCASSIDLRQSYGYTFGSGTRLTVV.

This clone is a singleton in its sample. J is TRBJ1-2 and V is TRBV6-1; no clear D gene. Trimming shortened V by 4 bases and J by 0 bases, and 15 bases separated the two germline ends. CDR1 and CDR2 (germline): MNHNS, SASEGT. The CDR3 totals 16 residues. The CDR3 bases are TGTGCCAGCAGTGGCTCCTGGAGGCGGGCTAACTATGGCTACACCTTC. Translation: CASSGSWRRANYGYTF.

This clone has only one observation. This chain uses TRBV19 with TRBJ2-5; 11 nucleotides agree with TRBD2. The V gene's germline CDR1 is LNHDA and CDR2 SQIVND (reference sequence). CDR3 length: 16 amino acids. V gave up 3 bases and J gave up 2 bases; unmatched junction bases: 5. CDR3 coding DNA: TGTGCCAGTAGTATTCTAGCGGGAGGTAGTCAAGAGACCCAGTACTTC. It codes for CASSILAGGSQETQYF. Full variable domain (missing parts from reference TRBV19 and TRBJ2-5): DGGITQSPKYLFRKEGQNVTLSCEQNLNHDAMYWYRQDPGQGLRLIYYSQIVNDFQKGDIAEGYSVSREKKESFPLTVTSAQKNPTAFYLCASSILAGGSQETQYFGPGTRLLVL.